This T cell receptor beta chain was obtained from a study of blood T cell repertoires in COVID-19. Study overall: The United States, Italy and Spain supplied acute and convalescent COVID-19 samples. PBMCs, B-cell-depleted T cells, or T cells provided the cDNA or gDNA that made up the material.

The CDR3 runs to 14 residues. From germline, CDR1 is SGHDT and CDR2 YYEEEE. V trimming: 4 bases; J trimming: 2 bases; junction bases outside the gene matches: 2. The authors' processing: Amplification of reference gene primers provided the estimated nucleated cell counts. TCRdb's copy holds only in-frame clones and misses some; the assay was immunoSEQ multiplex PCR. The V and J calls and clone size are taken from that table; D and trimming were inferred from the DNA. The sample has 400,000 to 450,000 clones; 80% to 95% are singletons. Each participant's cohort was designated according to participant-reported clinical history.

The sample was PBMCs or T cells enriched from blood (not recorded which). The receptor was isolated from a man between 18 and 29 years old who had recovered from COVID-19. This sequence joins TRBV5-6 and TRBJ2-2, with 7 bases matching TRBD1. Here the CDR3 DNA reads TGTGCCAGCAGCAGGGGGCGCAACACCGGGGAGCTGTTTTTT. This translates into CASSRGRNTGELFF.